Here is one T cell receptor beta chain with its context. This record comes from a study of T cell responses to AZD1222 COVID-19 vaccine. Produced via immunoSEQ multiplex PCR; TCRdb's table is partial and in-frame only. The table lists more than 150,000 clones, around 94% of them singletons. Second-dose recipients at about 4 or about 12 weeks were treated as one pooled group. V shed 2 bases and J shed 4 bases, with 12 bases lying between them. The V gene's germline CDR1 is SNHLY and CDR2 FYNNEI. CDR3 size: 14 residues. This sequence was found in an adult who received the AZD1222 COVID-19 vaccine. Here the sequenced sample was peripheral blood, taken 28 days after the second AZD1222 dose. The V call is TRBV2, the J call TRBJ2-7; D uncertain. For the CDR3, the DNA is TGTGCCAGCAGTGAATGGGCTGAGCGTTACGAGCAGTACTTC. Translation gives CASSEWAERYEQYF.